This section outlines one T cell receptor (beta chain) sequence together with its context. Repertoires were generated with immunoSEQ multiplex PCR, while TCRdb's copy carries only in-frame clones and drops some. This table holds around 190,000 clones, roughly 88% found once. This sample was taken from a study of blood T cell repertoires in COVID-19. Study background: COVID-19 samples collected from the United States, Italy and Spain covered acute and convalescent phases. Sources were T cells, B-cell-depleted T cells, or PBMCs; the material itself was cDNA or gDNA.

During active infection, Seattle patients enrolled and were then monitored through disease. Input material: peripheral blood. This TCR derives from a man in his fifties with COVID-19, enrolled during active disease.

The CDR3 reads CASSFRGGRRYQPQHF. The CDR3 DNA reads TGTGCCAGCAGTTTCAGGGGCGGTCGGAGGTATCAGCCCCAGCATTTT. The chain has TRBV28 and TRBJ1-5; perhaps TRBD1 as D (6 bases). The CDR3 runs 16 residues. V was clipped by 3 bases and J by 5 bases, with 17 bases between them. Germline V gene data show CDR1 as MDHEN and CDR2 as SYDVKM.